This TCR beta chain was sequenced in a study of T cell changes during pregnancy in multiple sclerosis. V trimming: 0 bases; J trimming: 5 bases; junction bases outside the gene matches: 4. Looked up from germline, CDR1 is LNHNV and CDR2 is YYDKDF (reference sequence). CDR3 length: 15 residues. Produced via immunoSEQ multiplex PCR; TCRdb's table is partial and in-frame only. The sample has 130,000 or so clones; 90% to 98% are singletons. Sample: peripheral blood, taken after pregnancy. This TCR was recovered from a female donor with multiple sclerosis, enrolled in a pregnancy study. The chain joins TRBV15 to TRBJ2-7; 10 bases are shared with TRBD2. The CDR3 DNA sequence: TGTGCCACCAGCAGAGAAGCGGGAGGGCCCCACGAGCAGTACTTC. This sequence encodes CATSREAGGPHEQYF.